This T cell receptor (beta chain) is drawn from a study of chronic HIV infection and antiretroviral therapy (dated by TCRdb to the mid-2010s). In regard to this clonotype: No cognate antigen has been identified for it. No clone much larger than this one lies a single base away; base qualities are absent.

The CDR3 has 13 amino acids, counting the end cysteine and phenylalanine. Solely the CDR3 DNA is kept, with 39 bases framed from the first base. Trimming at the junction amounts to 5 bases on V and 3 bases on J, and the germline ends lie 11 bases apart. Based on the germline V gene, the CDR1 and CDR2 sequences are MDHEN and SYDVKM. The method was 5' RACE. The reads were generated on an Illumina MiSeq. The public reads were reprocessed in TCRdb via fastp at Q25 and MiXCR, keeping in-frame beta chains. All rows with the same CDR3 protein become a single entry with the most common DNA and genes. This sample has about 38,000 distinct CDR3 sequences in its table, and roughly 8.8% of those were observed once. The ten largest clones add up to roughly 2.8% of the sample.

The specimen sequenced was peripheral blood. The chain is made from TRBV28 and TRBJ2-7; TRBD1 might be the D gene, on 6 matching bases. The receptor's source is an adult who had HIV and had not received antiretroviral therapy, or was an uninfected healthy control (not recorded which). The base sequence is TGTGCCAGCAGTAGCACAGGGAACTACGAGCAGTACTTC. Its translation reads: CASSSTGNYEQYF.